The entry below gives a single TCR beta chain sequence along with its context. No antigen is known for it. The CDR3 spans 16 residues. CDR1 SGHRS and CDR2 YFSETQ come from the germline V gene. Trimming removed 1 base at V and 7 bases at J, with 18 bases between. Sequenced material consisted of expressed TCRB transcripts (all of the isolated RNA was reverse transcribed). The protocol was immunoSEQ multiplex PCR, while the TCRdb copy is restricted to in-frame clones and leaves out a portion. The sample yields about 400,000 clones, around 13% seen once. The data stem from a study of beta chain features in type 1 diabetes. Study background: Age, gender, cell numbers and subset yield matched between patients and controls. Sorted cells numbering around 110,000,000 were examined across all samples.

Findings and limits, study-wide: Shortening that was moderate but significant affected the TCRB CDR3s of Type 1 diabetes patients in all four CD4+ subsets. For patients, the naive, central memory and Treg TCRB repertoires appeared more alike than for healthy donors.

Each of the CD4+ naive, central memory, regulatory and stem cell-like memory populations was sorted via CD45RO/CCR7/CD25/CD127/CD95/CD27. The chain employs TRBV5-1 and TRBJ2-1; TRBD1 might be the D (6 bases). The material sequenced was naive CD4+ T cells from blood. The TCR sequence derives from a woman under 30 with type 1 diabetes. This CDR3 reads CASSLFGTPGENEQFF. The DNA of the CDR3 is TGCGCCAGCAGCTTGTTTGGGACACCGGGCGAAAATGAGCAGTTCTTC.